These 18 T cell receptor beta chains share one sample of origin, sequenced in a study of human T cells and chemical hapten exposure. The library tagged individual cDNA molecules with unique molecular identifiers. TCRdb analysed the reads with MiXCR anew, one entry per CDR3 protein. The data show about 120,000 distinct CDR3 sequences, 8.5% to 9% seen once. The template was total RNA from unfractionated whole blood. The specimen was whole blood. The receptors were gathered from a human donor in good health. Some clones in this sample may be carry-over from other donors' samples.

This clonotype was picked up a small number of times. The V gene is TRBV12-5, the J gene TRBJ2-2, with D possibly called TRBD1 or TRBD2 (6 bases each). V lost 0 bases and J 1 base, leaving 18 bases between the germline ends. The V gene's germline CDR1 is LGHNT and CDR2 FRNRAP. This CDR3 is built from 19 residues. The CDR3 region has the DNA TGTGCTAGTGGTTTGGTACTCGGGGGCCAGGGTGGGAACACCGGGGAGCTGTTTTTT. Protein product: CASGLVLGGQGGNTGELFF.

This CDR3 reads CSVIRTSGTDTQYF. For the CDR3, the DNA is TGCAGCGTCATCCGGACTAGCGGGACGGATACGCAGTATTTT. V usage is TRBV29-1 and J usage is TRBJ2-3; 12 bases align to TRBD2. Germline values: CDR1 SQVTM, CDR2 ANQGSEA. V trimming: 6 bases; J trimming: 6 bases; junction bases outside the gene matches: 7. The CDR3 is made up of 14 amino acids.

The genes are TRBV6-5 and TRBJ1-3; D gene ambiguous. Trimming stripped 2 bases from V and 3 bases from J, with 8 bases between. The CDR3 extends over 14 amino acids. Germline V CDR1 and CDR2: MNHEY, SVGAGI. The CDR3 nucleotides are TGTGCCAGCAGTTACGGGAACCTTGGAAACACCATATATTTT. Translation gives CASSYGNLGNTIYF.

This clonotype was seen at least ten times. The chain combines TRBV18 with TRBJ1-3; D call uncertain. This CDR3 is 15 amino acids long. V was trimmed by 3 bases and J by 0 bases, leaving 9 bases between them. Germline loops: CDR1 KGHSH, CDR2 LQKENI. CDR3 region: CASSPGRSSGNTIYF. In DNA form, the CDR3 reads TGTGCCAGCTCACCGGGCCGGAGCTCTGGAAACACCATATATTTT.

This clonotype was detected ten times or more. Here the CDR3 reads CASSLWDRMNTEAFF. DNA of the CDR3: TGTGCCAGCAGTCTGTGGGACAGAATGAACACTGAAGCTTTCTTT. This chain links TRBV12-3 or TRBV12-4 with TRBJ1-1; TRBD1 matches 7 bases. V dropped 5 bases and J dropped 0; count of bases not matched to a gene: 6. The CDR3 consists of 15 residues.

This clonotype was found many times. The V and J genes are TRBV10-3 and TRBJ1-1; 7 nucleotides match TRBD1. The CDR3 has 14 residues. Germline assignment: CDR1 ENHRY and CDR2 SYGVKD. V was pared by 2 bases and J by 1 base, with 1 base of the junction left unmatched. CDR3 in DNA: TGTGCCATCAGTGAGGGGACAGAGAACACTGAAGCTTTCTTT. Translated, it gives CAISEGTENTEAFF.

This clonotype was recorded many times. The chain carries TRBV6-1 and TRBJ1-1; no reliable D call. Germline V CDR1 and CDR2: MNHNS, SASEGT. Trimming cost V 3 bases and J 1 base, with 9 bases left between them. The CDR3 consists of 14 residues. The CDR3 region has the DNA TGTGCCAGCAGTGAGGGGTGGGGGAACACTGAAGCTTTCTTT. Protein sequence: CASSEGWGNTEAFF.

The V and J genes are TRBV29-1 and TRBJ1-5; 7 bases are shared with TRBD1. Trimming took 4 bases from V and 7 from J; bases not matched to a gene: 7. Per the germline V gene, CDR1 is SQVTM and CDR2 is ANQGSEA. CDR3 length: 13 residues. CDR3 coding DNA: TGCAGCGTTGGGGACAGAGTGGGGCAGCCCCAGCATTTT. Protein: CSVGDRVGQPQHF.

This clonotype was detected many times. V gene TRBV2 combines with J gene TRBJ1-5, with 9 bases fitting TRBD1. The germline gives CDR1 SNHLY, CDR2 FYNNEI. The CDR3 consists of 16 residues. The ends lost 3 bases at V and 4 bases at J; junction bases unmatched: 7. The CDR3 DNA follows: TGTGCCAGCAGTGAGGGGACAGGGCGGGGTAATCAGCCCCAGCATTTT. This translates into CASSEGTGRGNQPQHF.

This clonotype was seen repeatedly, ten times or more. The chain combines TRBV3-1 with TRBJ1-1; 7 bases align to TRBD1. With 4 bases clipped from V and 0 bases from J, the junction kept 14 bases outside the gene matches. The CDR3 spans 18 residues. Germline CDR1 reads LGHDT; CDR2 reads YNNKEL (reference sequence). The CDR3 nucleotides are TGTGCCAGCAGCCTTATTGGGACAGCTACCCGCATGAACACTGAAGCTTTCTTT. This translates into CASSLIGTATRMNTEAFF.

V gene TRBV10-2 combines with J gene TRBJ2-1, with TRBD1 as a possible D gene (5 bases). The CDR3 has 15 residues. Trimming removed 8 bases from V and 0 bases from J, with 14 bases in between. Germline V gives CDR1 WSHSY, CDR2 SAAADI. The CDR3 DNA sequence: TGCGCCAGCTTATCCCTTGACAGCTCCTACAATGAGCAGTTCTTC. Translating it yields CASLSLDSSYNEQFF.

This clonotype was observed a handful of times. The chain links TRBV15 to TRBJ2-5; TRBD1 agrees at 8 bases. Germline CDR1 reads LNHNV; CDR2 reads YYDKDF (reference sequence). J was trimmed by 5 bases and V by 5 bases; bases with no gene match: 7. The CDR3 contains 14 residues. The CDR3 DNA sequence: TGTGCCACCAGCCCTGGCAGGGGGCAGGAGACCCAGTACTTC. It translates to CATSPGRGQETQYF.

V and J are TRBV3-1 and TRBJ2-1, with D possibly matching TRBD1 (6 bases). V dropped 4 bases and J dropped 3 bases, with 19 bases sitting between them. This CDR3 is built from 17 residues. Germline loops: CDR1 LGHDT, CDR2 YNNKEL (reference sequence). The DNA of the CDR3 is TGTGCCAGCAGCCTCCCCCAGGGGCGCGGCGGCTACAATGAGCAGTTCTTC. Protein sequence: CASSLPQGRGGYNEQFF.

The genes are TRBV27 and TRBJ2-7; 9 bases map to TRBD1. The germline gives CDR1 MNHEY, CDR2 SMNVEV (reference sequence). V shed 2 bases, J shed 1 base, and the junction held 3 bases outside the gene matches. The length of the CDR3 is 15 residues. The CDR3 loop is CASSLGGQGSYEQYF. CDR3 nucleotide sequence: TGTGCCAGCAGTTTAGGTGGACAGGGGTCCTACGAGCAGTACTTC.

This clonotype was observed at least ten times. The chain combines TRBV18 with TRBJ2-1, with 8 bases fitting TRBD1. The CDR3 loop spans 18 amino acids. Germline CDR1 and CDR2: KGHSH and LQKENI. V was clipped by 4 bases and J by 2 bases; unmatched bases: 13. The CDR3 loop is CASSRQGKGPGTYNEQFF. The CDR3 region has the DNA TGTGCCAGCTCACGACAGGGGAAGGGGCCAGGGACCTACAATGAGCAGTTCTTC. Based on the CDR3 plus reference TRBV18 and TRBJ2-1, the full variable domain is NAGVMQNPRHLVRRRGQEARLRCSPMKGHSHVYWYRQLPEEGLKFMVYLQKENIIDESGMPKERFSAEFPKEGPSILRIQQVVRGDSAAYFCASSRQGKGPGTYNEQFFGPGTRLTVL.

This clonotype was counted a few times. V usage is TRBV27 and J usage is TRBJ1-2; D might be TRBD1 (5 bases). Trimming took off 6 bases at V and 4 bases at J, with 15 bases between the two ends. Per germline, CDR1 MNHEY and CDR2 SMNVEV (reference sequence). CDR3 length: 14 amino acids. This chain's CDR3 is CASRRTSQRYGYTF. The CDR3, as DNA: TGTGCCAGCAGACGGACAAGTCAACGCTATGGCTACACCTTC.

The sample holds a few counts of this clonotype. The gene calls are TRBV29-1 and TRBJ2-3; D ambiguous. V was clipped by 0 bases and J by 0 bases, with 4 bases between them. Germline V gene lookup returns CDR1 SQVTM and CDR2 ANQGSEA. CDR3 size: 13 residues. CDR3 DNA: TGCAGCGTTGAAGAGACTAGCACAGATACGCAGTATTTT. Translating it yields CSVEETSTDTQYF.

The chain has TRBV7-2 and TRBJ2-7, with D perhaps matching TRBD1 (5 bases). CDR1 is SGHTA and CDR2 is FQGNSA in the germline V gene. The CDR3 extends over 13 amino acids. V was pared by 8 bases and J by 2 bases, with 13 bases between. The CDR3 here is CASALGLTYEQYF. CDR3 coding DNA: TGTGCCAGCGCCCTGGGGCTAACCTACGAGCAGTACTTC.